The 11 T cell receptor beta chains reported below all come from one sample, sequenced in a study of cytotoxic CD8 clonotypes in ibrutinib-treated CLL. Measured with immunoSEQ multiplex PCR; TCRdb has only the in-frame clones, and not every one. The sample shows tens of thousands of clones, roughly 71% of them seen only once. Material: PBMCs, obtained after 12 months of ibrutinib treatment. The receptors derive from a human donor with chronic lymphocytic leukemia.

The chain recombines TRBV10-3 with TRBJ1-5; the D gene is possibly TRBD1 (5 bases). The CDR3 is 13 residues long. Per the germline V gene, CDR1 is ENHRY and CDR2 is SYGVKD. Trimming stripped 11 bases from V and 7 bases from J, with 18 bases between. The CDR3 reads CAAQWGVGQPQHF. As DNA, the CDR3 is TGTGCCGCCCAATGGGGGGTCGGGCAGCCCCAGCATTTT.

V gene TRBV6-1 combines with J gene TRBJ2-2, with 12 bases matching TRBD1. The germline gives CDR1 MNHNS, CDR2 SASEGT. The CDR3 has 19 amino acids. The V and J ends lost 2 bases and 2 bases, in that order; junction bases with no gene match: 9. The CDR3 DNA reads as TGTGCCAGCAGTGAAAGAAGGTGGGACAGGGGGCGAAACACCGGGGAGCTGTTTTTT. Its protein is CASSERRWDRGRNTGELFF.

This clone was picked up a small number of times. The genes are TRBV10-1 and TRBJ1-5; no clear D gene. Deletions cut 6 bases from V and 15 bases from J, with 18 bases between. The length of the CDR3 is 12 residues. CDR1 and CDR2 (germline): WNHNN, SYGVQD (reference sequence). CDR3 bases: TGCGCCAGCAGGGACGAGGGCTTCAGCCGGCATTTT. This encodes CASRDEGFSRHF.

Here the CDR3 reads CSVGGLGGYEQFF. In DNA, the CDR3 is TGCAGCGTTGGAGGGCTGGGGGGTTATGAGCAGTTCTTC. This rearrangement joins TRBV29-1 to TRBJ2-1; the D gene is possibly TRBD2 (6 bases). V gave up 4 bases and J gave up 8 bases, with 15 bases separating them. The CDR3 consists of 13 residues. From germline, CDR1 is SQVTM and CDR2 ANQGSEA.

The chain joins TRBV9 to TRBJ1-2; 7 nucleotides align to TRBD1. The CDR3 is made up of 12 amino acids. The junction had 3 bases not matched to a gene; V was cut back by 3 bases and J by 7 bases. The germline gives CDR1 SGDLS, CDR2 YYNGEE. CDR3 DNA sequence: TGTGCCAGCAGCGCCGGGACAGTTGGCTACACCTTC. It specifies CASSAGTVGYTF.

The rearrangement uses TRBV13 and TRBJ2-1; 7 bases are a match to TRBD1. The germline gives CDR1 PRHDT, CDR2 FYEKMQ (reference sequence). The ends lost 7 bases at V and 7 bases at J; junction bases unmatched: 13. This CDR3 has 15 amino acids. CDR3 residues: CASMGEGTVWNEQFF. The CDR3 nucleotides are TGTGCCAGCATGGGTGAGGGGACAGTATGGAATGAGCAGTTCTTC.

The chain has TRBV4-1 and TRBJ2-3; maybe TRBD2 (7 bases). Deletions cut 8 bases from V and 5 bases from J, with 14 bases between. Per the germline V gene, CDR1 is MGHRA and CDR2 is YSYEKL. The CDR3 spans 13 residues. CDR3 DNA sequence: TGCGCCAGCGCTAGGGGGAGGGTAGATACGCAGTATTTT. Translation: CASARGRVDTQYF.

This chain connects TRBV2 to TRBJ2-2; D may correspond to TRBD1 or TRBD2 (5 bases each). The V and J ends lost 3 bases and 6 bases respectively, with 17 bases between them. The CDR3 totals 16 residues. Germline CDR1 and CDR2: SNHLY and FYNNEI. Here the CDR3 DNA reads TGTGCCAGCAGTGACGACCCCCGGGACCCCGCCGGGGAGCTGTTTTTT. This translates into CASSDDPRDPAGELFF.

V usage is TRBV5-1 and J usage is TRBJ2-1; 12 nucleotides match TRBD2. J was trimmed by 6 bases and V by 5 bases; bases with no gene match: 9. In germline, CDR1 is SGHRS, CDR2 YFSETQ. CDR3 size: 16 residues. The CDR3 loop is CASRRDLAGGFNEQFF. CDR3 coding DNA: TGCGCCAGCAGGAGAGATCTAGCGGGAGGGTTCAATGAGCAGTTCTTC.

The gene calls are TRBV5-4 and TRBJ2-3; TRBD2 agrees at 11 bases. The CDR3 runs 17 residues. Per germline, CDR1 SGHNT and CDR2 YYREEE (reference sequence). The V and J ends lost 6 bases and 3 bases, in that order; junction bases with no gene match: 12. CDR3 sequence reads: CASNRKGTSGVTDTQYF. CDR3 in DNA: TGTGCCAGCAACCGAAAAGGGACTAGCGGTGTTACAGATACGCAGTATTTT.

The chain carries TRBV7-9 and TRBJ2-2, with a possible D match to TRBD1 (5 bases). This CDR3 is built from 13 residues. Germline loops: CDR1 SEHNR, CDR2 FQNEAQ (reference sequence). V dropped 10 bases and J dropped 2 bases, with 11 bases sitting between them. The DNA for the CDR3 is TGTGCCACTAAGGACACAAACACCGGGGAGCTGTTTTTT. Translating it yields CATKDTNTGELFF.